This TCR beta chain was identified during a study of early T cells in non-severe SARS-CoV-2 infection. Each single cDNA molecule received a unique molecular identifier. TCRdb ran MiXCR on the 5' RACE reads and lists one entry per CDR3 protein. The repertoire includes 85,000 to 100,000 distinct CDR3 sequences, approximately 10% of them detected once, and around 5.1% sits in the top ten. In this sample, this clonotype turned up a few times. This TCR derives from an adult who was a healthcare worker with PCR-confirmed SARS-CoV-2 infection or an uninfected control (not recorded which). Sequencing used whole blood.

The CDR3 sequence is CASSQDRQETQYF. The CDR3 DNA sequence: TGTGCCAGCAGCCAGGACAGACAAGAGACCCAGTACTTC. J is TRBJ2-5 and V is TRBV6-5; possible D gene TRBD1, 6 bases. CDR3 length: 13 amino acids. V shed 6 bases and J shed 2 bases, with 10 bases lying between them. CDR1 and CDR2 from the germline V gene are MNHEY and SVGAGI.